This T cell receptor beta chain stems from a study of cytomegalovirus exposure and HLA in healthy donors. Both 60 Vbeta primers and 13 Jbeta primers went into the PCR. TCRdb keeps only in-frame clones here, not all; method: immunoSEQ multiplex PCR. This sample's clone table lists about 170,000 clones. The source is a woman under 30 in good health and CMV-seropositive. Sequencing was carried out using PBMCs.

CDR3 amino acids: CSDRVDYEQYF. CDR3 nucleotides: TGCAGTGACCGGGTAGACTACGAGCAGTACTTC. The V gene is TRBV20-1, the J gene TRBJ2-7; D not certain. V lost 7 bases to trimming and J lost 3 bases, with 10 bases between them. The CDR3 consists of 11 residues. The germline V gene encodes CDR1 DFQATT and CDR2 SNEGSKA (reference sequence).